Described below is a single TCR beta chain sequence and its context. TCRdb re-derived calls from the RT-PCR reads in MiXCR, one entry per CDR3 protein. The table lists fewer than 800,000 distinct CDR3 sequences, 12% to 15% of them singletons. Looked up from germline, CDR1 is LGHNA and CDR2 is YNFKEQ. CDR3 length: 18 residues. V dropped 2 bases and J dropped 7; count of bases not matched to a gene: 18. The chain has TRBV4-2 and TRBJ2-7, with 9 bases matching TRBD1. Sequencing input: memory CD4+ T cells from blood. This clonotype originated in a female donor in good health, serving as a healthy control. CDR3 region: CASSQRPPGQGFPREQYF. CDR3 in DNA: TGTGCCAGCAGCCAAAGGCCTCCGGGACAGGGTTTCCCTAGGGAGCAGTACTTC.